This TCR beta chain derives from a study of blood T cells in healthy people across ages. The study's findings and limits: Because sorting was not performed, PBMCs prevented conclusive naive versus antigen-experienced comparison.

This CDR3 contains 20 residues. The V gene's germline CDR1 is SGHAT and CDR2 FQDESV (reference sequence). V lost 3 bases and J lost 0; bases outside the gene matches: 15. Together with a sample-barcoded 5' primer, a J-beta primer mix was included in a second PCR lasting about 7 to 11 cycles. TCRdb re-called the 5' RACE reads with MiXCR, one entry per CDR3 protein. The sample has over 700,000 distinct CDR3 sequences; 20% to 30% are singletons. This clonotype was counted only a few times. Its antigen is as yet unknown. This same sample was also part of a study on T cells of mothers and their children.

The material sequenced was blood. V and J are TRBV11-1 and TRBJ2-1, with 9 positions matching TRBD2. This receptor was identified in a boy aged 5-17 years in good health. The CDR3 DNA reads as TGTGCCAGCAGCTTCGAGACTAGCGGAAACCGAATGAGCTCCTACAATGAGCAGTTCTTC. Translating it yields CASSFETSGNRMSSYNEQFF.